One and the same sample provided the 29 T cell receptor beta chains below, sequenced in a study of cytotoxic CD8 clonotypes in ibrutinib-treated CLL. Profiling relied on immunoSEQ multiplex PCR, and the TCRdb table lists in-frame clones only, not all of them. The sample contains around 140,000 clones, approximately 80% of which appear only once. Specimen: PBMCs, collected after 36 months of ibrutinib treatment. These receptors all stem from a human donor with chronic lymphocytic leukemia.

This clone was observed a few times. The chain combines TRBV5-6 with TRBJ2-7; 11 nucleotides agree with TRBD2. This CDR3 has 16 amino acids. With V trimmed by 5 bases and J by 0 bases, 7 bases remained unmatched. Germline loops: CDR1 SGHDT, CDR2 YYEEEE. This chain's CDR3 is CASSTLGTSGSYEQYF. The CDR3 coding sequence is TGTGCCAGCAGTACACTGGGGACTAGCGGCTCCTACGAGCAGTACTTC.

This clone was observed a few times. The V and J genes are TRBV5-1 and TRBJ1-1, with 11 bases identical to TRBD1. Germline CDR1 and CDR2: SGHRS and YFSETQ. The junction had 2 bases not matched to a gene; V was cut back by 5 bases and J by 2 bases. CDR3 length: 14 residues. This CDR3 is CASRGQGVNTEAFF. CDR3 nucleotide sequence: TGCGCCAGCAGGGGACAGGGGGTTAACACTGAAGCTTTCTTT.

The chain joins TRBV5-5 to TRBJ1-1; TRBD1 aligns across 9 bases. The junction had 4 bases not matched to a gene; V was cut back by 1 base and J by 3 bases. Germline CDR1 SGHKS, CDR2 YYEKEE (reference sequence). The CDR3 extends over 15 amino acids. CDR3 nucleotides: TGTGCCAGCAGCTTGACAGGGGGCTCCCACACTGAAGCTTTCTTT. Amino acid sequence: CASSLTGGSHTEAFF.

CDR3 loop: CASGGPTDPSNQPQHF. The CDR3 DNA is TGTGCCAGCGGGGGGCCAACGGACCCAAGCAATCAGCCCCAGCATTTT. The chain is built from TRBV6-6 and TRBJ1-5, with D perhaps matching TRBD1 (6 bases). V gave up 8 bases and J gave up 1 base, with 18 bases separating them. CDR3 length equals 16 residues. Germline values: CDR1 MNHNY, CDR2 SVGAGI (reference sequence).

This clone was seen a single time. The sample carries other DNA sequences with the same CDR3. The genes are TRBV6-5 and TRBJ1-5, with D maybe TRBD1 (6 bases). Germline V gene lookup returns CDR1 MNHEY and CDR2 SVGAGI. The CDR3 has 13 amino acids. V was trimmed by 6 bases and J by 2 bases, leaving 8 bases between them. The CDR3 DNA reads TGTGCCAGCAGGCCAGGGGGCAATCAGCCCCAGCATTTT. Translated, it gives CASRPGGNQPQHF.

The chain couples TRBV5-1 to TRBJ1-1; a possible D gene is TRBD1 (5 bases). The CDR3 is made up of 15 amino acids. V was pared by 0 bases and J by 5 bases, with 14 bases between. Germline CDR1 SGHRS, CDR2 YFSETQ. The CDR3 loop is CASSLEAGWGTEAFF. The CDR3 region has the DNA TGCGCCAGCAGCTTGGAGGCAGGGTGGGGGACTGAAGCTTTCTTT.

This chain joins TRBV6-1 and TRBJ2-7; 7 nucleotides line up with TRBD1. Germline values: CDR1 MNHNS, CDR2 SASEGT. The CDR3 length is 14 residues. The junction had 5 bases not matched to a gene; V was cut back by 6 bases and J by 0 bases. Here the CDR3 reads CASRGTVYSYEQYF. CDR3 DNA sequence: TGTGCCAGCAGGGGGACAGTCTACTCCTACGAGCAGTACTTC.

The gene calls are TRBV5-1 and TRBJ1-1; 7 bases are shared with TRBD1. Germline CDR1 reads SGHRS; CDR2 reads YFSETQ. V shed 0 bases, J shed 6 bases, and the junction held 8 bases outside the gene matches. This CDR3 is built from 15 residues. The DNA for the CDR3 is TGCGCCAGCAGCTTGGGCGGGGGACAGCACCCTGAAGCTTTCTTT. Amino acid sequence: CASSLGGGQHPEAFF.

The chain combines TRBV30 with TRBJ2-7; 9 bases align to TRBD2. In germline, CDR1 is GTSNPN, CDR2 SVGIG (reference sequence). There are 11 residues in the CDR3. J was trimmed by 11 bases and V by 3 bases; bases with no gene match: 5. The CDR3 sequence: CAWSPGTSKYF. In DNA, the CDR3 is TGTGCCTGGAGCCCCGGGACTAGCAAGTACTTC.

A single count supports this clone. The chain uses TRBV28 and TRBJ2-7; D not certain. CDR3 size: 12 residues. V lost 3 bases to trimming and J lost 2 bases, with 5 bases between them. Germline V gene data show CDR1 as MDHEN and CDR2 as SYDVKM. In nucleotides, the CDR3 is TGTGCCAGCAGTTTTTTTCCCTACGAGCAGTACTTC. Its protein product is CASSFFPYEQYF.

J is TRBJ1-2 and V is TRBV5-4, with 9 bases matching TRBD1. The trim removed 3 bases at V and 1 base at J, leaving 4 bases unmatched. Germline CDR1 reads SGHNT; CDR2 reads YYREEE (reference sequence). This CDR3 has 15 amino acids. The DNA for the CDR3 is TGTGCCAGCAGCTCGGGACAGGGATTTAACTATGGCTACACCTTC. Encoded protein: CASSSGQGFNYGYTF.

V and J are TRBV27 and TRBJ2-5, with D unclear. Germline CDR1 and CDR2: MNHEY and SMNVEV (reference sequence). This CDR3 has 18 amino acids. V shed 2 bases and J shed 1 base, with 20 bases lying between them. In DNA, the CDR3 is TGTGCCAGCAGTTTAACCCCACCAAGGAAGGTCCCCCAAGAGACCCAGTACTTC. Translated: CASSLTPPRKVPQETQYF.

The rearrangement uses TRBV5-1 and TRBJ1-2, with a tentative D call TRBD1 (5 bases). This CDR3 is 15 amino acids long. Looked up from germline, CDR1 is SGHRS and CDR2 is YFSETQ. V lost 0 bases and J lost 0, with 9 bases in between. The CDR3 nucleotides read TGCGCCAGCAGCTTGGGCCAGACAGCTAACTATGGCTACACCTTC. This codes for CASSLGQTANYGYTF.

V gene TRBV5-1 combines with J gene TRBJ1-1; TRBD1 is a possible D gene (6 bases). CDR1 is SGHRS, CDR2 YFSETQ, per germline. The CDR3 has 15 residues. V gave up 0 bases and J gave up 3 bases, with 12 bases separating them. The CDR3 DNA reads TGCGCCAGCAGCTTGGCTACAGGGTTTGACACTGAAGCTTTCTTT. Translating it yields CASSLATGFDTEAFF.

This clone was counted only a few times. As DNA, the CDR3 is TGTGCCAGCTCACTTCAGGGGGCGGATGGCTACACCTTC. Its translation is CASSLQGADGYTF. The V call is TRBV18, the J call TRBJ1-2; 8 positions agree with TRBD1. This CDR3 comprises 13 residues. V lost 4 bases to trimming and J lost 6 bases; unmatched junction nucleotides: 4. CDR1 is KGHSH, CDR2 LQKENI, per germline.

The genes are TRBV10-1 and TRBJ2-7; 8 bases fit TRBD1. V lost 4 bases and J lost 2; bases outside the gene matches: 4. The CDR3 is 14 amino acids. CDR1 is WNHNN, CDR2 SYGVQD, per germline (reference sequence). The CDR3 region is CASSVQGAAYEQYF. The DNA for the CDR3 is TGCGCCAGCAGTGTGCAGGGGGCTGCCTACGAGCAGTACTTC.

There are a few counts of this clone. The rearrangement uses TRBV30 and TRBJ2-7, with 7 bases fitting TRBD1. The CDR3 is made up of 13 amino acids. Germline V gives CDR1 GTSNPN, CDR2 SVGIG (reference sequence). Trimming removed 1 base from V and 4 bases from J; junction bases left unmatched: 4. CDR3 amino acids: CAWSEVRGYEQYF. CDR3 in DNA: TGTGCCTGGAGTGAGGTCAGGGGGTACGAGCAGTACTTC.

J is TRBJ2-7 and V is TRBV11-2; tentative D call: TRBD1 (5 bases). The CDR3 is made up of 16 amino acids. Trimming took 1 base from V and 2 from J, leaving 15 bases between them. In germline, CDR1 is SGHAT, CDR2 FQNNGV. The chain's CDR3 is CASSLGDAGITYEQYF. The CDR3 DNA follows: TGTGCCAGCAGCTTAGGGGATGCAGGGATAACCTACGAGCAGTACTTC.

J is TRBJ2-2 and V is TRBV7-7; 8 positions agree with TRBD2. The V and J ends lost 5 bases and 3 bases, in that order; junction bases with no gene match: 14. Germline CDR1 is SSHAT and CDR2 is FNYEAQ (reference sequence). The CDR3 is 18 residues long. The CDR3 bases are TGTGCCAGCAGCCTCTCCCTTACTTTAGCGGGATACACCGGGGAGCTGTTTTTT. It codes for CASSLSLTLAGYTGELFF.

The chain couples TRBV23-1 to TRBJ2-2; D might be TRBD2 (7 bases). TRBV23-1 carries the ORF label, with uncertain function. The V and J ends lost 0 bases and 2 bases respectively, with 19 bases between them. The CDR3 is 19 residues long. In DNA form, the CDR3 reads TGCGCCAGCAGTCAATCGGGGGCCCGAGGGGAGGGCAACACCGGGGAGCTGTTTTTT. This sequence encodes CASSQSGARGEGNTGELFF.

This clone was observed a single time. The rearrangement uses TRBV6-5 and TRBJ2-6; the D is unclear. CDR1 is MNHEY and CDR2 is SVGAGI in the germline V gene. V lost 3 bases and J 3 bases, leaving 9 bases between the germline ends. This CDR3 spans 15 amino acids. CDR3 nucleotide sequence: TGTGCCAGCAGTTATGGTCGGGTTGGGGCCAACGTCCTGACTTTC. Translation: CASSYGRVGANVLTF.

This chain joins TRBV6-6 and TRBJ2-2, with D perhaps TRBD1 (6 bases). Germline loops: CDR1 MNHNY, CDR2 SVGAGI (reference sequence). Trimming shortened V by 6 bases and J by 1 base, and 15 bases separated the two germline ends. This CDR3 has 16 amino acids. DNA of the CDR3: TGTGCCAGCAGCCCACATGGGACAAGGAACACCGGGGAGCTGTTTTTT. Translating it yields CASSPHGTRNTGELFF.

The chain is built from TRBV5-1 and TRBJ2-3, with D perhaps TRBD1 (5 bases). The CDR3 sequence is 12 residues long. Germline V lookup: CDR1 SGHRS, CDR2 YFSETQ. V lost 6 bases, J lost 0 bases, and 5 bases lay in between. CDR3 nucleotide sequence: TGCGCCAGCAAGGGGAGCACAGATACGCAGTATTTT. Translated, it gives CASKGSTDTQYF.

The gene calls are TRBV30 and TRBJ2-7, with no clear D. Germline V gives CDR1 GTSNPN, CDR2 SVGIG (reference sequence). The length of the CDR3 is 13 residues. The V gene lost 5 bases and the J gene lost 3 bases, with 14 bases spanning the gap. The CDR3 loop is CAWDRTANYEQYF. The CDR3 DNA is TGTGCCTGGGATAGGACGGCCAACTACGAGCAGTACTTC.

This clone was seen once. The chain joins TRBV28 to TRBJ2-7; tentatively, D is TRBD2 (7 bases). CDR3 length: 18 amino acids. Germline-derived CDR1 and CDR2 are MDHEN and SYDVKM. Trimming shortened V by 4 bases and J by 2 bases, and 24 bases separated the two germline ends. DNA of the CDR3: TGTGCCAGCAGTTCTGTTTTAGGGCTTGGGCGGGGGCCCTACGAGCAGTACTTC. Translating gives CASSSVLGLGRGPYEQYF.

For the CDR3, the DNA is TGCGCCAGCAGCAGCGGGACCTCTAGGGAGACCCAGTACTTC. This encodes CASSSGTSRETQYF. The J gene is TRBJ2-5, the V gene TRBV5-1, with TRBD2 matching 7 bases. The CDR3 totals 14 residues. The V and J ends lost 4 bases and 5 bases, in that order; junction bases with no gene match: 8. Germline V CDR1 and CDR2: SGHRS, YFSETQ.

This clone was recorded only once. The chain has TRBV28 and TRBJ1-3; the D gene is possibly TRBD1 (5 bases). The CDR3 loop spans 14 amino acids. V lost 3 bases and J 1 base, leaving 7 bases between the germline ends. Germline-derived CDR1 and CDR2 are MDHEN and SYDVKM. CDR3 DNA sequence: TGTGCCAGCAGTTTCGGGGGGTCTGGAAACACCATATATTTT. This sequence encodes CASSFGGSGNTIYF.

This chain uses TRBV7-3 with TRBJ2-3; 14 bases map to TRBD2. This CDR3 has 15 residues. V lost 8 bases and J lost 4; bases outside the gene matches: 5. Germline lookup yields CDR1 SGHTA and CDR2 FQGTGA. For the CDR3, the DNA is TGTGCCAGCCGACTAGCGGGAGGGCCCCCAGATACGCAGTATTTT. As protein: CASRLAGGPPDTQYF.

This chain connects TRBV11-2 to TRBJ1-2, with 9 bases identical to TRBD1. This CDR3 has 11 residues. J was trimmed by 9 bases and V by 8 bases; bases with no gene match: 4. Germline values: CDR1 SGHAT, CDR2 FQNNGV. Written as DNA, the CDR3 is TGTGCCAGCGGGACAGGGACCCGCTACACCTTC. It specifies CASGTGTRYTF.